The 21 T cell receptor beta chains below come from one sample, sequenced in a study of T cells in Graves' hyperthyroidism and ophthalmopathy. There were TCR beta CDR3 regions amplified from RNA transcripts. HTBI primers were used for first-round RT-PCR of the TCR CDR3. MiXCR was run by TCRdb on the multiplex PCR reads, yielding one entry per CDR3 protein. The sample includes over 700,000 distinct CDR3 sequences, about 19% of them seen just once. Sequences were obtained from blood. The source of these receptors is a woman in her forties or fifties with Graves' hyperthyroidism that later progressed to Graves' ophthalmopathy.

This clonotype was seen a single time. This may come from a read error, since a much larger clone is one base off. V gene TRBV12-3 or TRBV12-4 combines with J gene TRBJ2-2; weak D call: TRBD2 (6 bases). The CDR3 spans 14 residues. CDR3 in DNA: TGTGCCAGCAGTTTGGTCGGAGGGGCCGGGGAGCTGCTTTTT. It codes for CASSLVGGAGELLF.

The chain employs TRBV29-1 and TRBJ1-2, with 7 bases matching TRBD1. The germline CDR1 and CDR2 sequences are SQVTM and ANQGSEA. This CDR3 has 13 amino acids. Trimming at V came to 2 bases and at J to 7 bases, leaving 7 bases not matched to a gene. CDR3 region: CSVEWGQPLGYTF. In nucleotides, the CDR3 is TGCAGCGTTGAATGGGGACAGCCGCTTGGCTACACCTTC.

The chain uses TRBV20-1 and TRBJ2-1; 7 bases match TRBD1. Trimming at V came to 2 bases and at J to 6 bases, leaving 19 bases not matched to a gene. Germline V gives CDR1 DFQATT, CDR2 SNEGSKA (reference sequence). This CDR3 region has 18 residues. CDR3 bases: TGCAGTGCTAGATCCCGTCCGCCCGGGACAGCACTGGTCAATGAGCAGTTCTTC. Protein: CSARSRPPGTALVNEQFF.

This clonotype was seen a handful of times. This rearrangement joins TRBV7-3 to TRBJ2-2; 8 bases are a match to TRBD1. The germline V gene has CDR1 SGHTA and CDR2 FQGTGA. The CDR3 is 18 residues long. V dropped 6 bases and J dropped 5; count of bases not matched to a gene: 17. CDR3 sequence reads: CASSPSFVGQGGTGELFF. Here the CDR3 DNA reads TGTGCCAGCAGTCCATCCTTCGTCGGACAGGGTGGTACCGGGGAGCTGTTTTTT.

Concerning this clonotype itself: A much larger clone lies a single base off, so this may be a read error. The chain employs TRBV10-3 and TRBJ1-1, with D unresolved. The CDR3 runs to 15 residues. The germline V and J ends were trimmed by 6 bases and 2 bases, with 16 bases remaining between them. Germline-derived CDR1 and CDR2 are ENHRY and SYGVKD. The CDR3 sequence is CAIRSPEGGNTEAFF. The CDR3 bases are TGTGCCATCAGGAGCCCGGAGGGCGGTAACACTGAAGCTTTCTTT.

The chain is built from TRBV20-1 and TRBJ1-2; a possible D gene is TRBD1 (6 bases). The CDR3 contains 12 residues. V lost 3 bases and J 8 bases, leaving 13 bases between the germline ends. Per the germline V gene, CDR1 is DFQATT and CDR2 is SNEGSKA (reference sequence). CDR3 sequence: CSASWGAEGYTF. CDR3 sequence (DNA): TGCAGTGCTAGCTGGGGGGCAGAAGGCTACACCTTC.

This chain connects TRBV3-1 to TRBJ1-2; weak D call: TRBD1 (5 bases). The CDR3 consists of 15 residues. Looked up from germline, CDR1 is LGHDT and CDR2 is YNNKEL (reference sequence). V shed 3 bases and J shed 5 bases, with 16 bases lying between them. The CDR3 nucleotides are TGTGCCAGCAGCCAGAGGGACCGCGGCCAATATGGCTACACCTTC. This codes for CASSQRDRGQYGYTF.

The chain is built from TRBV10-1 and TRBJ2-3, with D perhaps TRBD1 (6 bases). CDR1 is WNHNN, CDR2 SYGVQD, per germline (reference sequence). The CDR3 loop spans 15 amino acids. With 5 bases removed from V and 2 bases from J, the gap between germline ends came to 14 bases. CDR3 protein: CASSPATGLTDTQYF. The CDR3 DNA sequence: TGCGCCAGCAGTCCGGCAACAGGGCTCACAGATACGCAGTATTTT.

There are many counts of this clonotype. This rearrangement joins TRBV12-3 or TRBV12-4 to TRBJ1-5; D possibly corresponds to TRBD1 (6 bases). The V end was cut by 5 bases, the J end by 0 bases, with 11 bases between. The CDR3 runs 15 residues. The chain's CDR3 is CASSHGQLSNQPQHF. In DNA, the CDR3 is TGTGCCAGCAGTCATGGACAGCTTAGCAATCAGCCCCAGCATTTT.

This chain uses TRBV24-1 with TRBJ2-3; the D is unclear. CDR3 length: 15 residues. In germline, CDR1 is KGHDR, CDR2 SFDVKD. The V end lost 4 bases, the J end lost 6 bases, and 16 bases lay between the germline ends. CDR3 sequence: CATSDPSTASDTQYF. The CDR3 region has the DNA TGTGCCACCAGTGACCCCAGCACGGCTTCGGATACGCAGTATTTT.

V usage is TRBV4-1 and J usage is TRBJ1-3; D remains unclear. Germline V gives CDR1 MGHRA, CDR2 YSYEKL. Trimming took off 1 base at V and 0 bases at J, with 10 bases between the two ends. This CDR3 is built from 16 residues. CDR3 coding DNA: TGCGCCAGCAGCCAAGTGGCAGCCTTCTCTGGAAACACCATATATTTT. Its translation: CASSQVAAFSGNTIYF.

V is TRBV29-1 and J is TRBJ2-2, with no clear D. The germline V gene has CDR1 SQVTM and CDR2 ANQGSEA. V was pared by 4 bases and J by 0 bases, with 6 bases between. The CDR3 has 13 residues. For the CDR3, the DNA is TGCAGCGTTGGTCGTTCGAACACCGGGGAGCTGTTTTTT. Its protein is CSVGRSNTGELFF.

Many counts were recorded for this clonotype. The chain carries TRBV7-2 and TRBJ1-4; 7 bases map to TRBD1. The J segment lost 8 bases and the V segment lost 4 bases, leaving 4 bases of the junction unmatched. In germline, CDR1 is SGHTA, CDR2 FQGNSA. The CDR3 has 13 residues. CDR3 DNA sequence: TGTGCCAGCAGCTCCCGACAGGGCGAAAAACTGTTTTTT. Translating gives CASSSRQGEKLFF.

In this sample, this clonotype turned up a few times. The chain has TRBV5-5 and TRBJ1-2, with a possible D match to TRBD1 (6 bases). Trimming left V 0 bases short and J 4 bases short, with 10 bases between. CDR1 is SGHKS, CDR2 YYEKEE, per germline (reference sequence). The CDR3 contains 14 residues. The CDR3 loop reads CASSLGDKVYGYTF. In nucleotides, the CDR3 is TGTGCCAGCAGCTTGGGGGACAAAGTCTATGGCTACACCTTC.

The chain recombines TRBV20-1 with TRBJ1-5; a weak D match, TRBD1 (6 bases). This CDR3 has 14 amino acids. V was pared by 6 bases and J by 2 bases, with 14 bases between. The germline V gene has CDR1 DFQATT and CDR2 SNEGSKA (reference sequence). CDR3: CSAMNRVGNQPQHF. The CDR3 DNA sequence: TGCAGTGCGATGAACAGGGTTGGCAATCAGCCCCAGCATTTT.

This clonotype showed up just once. V and J are TRBV20-1 and TRBJ2-7, with 7 bases fitting TRBD1. The CDR3 length is 12 residues. Germline lookup yields CDR1 DFQATT and CDR2 SNEGSKA (reference sequence). V lost 3 bases to trimming and J lost 5 bases; unmatched junction nucleotides: 4. CDR3 residues: CSASQGVNEQYF. The CDR3 DNA reads as TGCAGTGCTAGCCAGGGGGTCAACGAGCAGTACTTC.

This clonotype occurred a few times. The chain recombines TRBV7-2 with TRBJ2-2; the match to TRBD1 covers 7 bases. CDR3 size: 14 residues. In germline, CDR1 is SGHTA, CDR2 FQGNSA. V lost 3 bases and J lost 7; bases outside the gene matches: 5. CDR3 coding DNA: TGTGCCAGCAGCTTGGGACAGCCCCGCGGGGAGCTGTTTTTT. Amino acids: CASSLGQPRGELFF. Looking up the rest from reference TRBV7-2 and TRBJ2-2 gives the full variable domain: GAGVSQSPSNKVTEKGKDVELRCDPISGHTALYWYRQSLGQGLEFLIYFQGNSAPDKSGLPSDRFSAERTGGSVSTLTIQRTQQEDSAVYLCASSLGQPRGELFFGEGSRLTVL.

In its sample, this clonotype was seen many times. The V and J genes are TRBV2 and TRBJ1-5; 12 bases are shared with TRBD1. The V and J ends lost 1 base and 4 bases, in that order; junction bases with no gene match: 8. CDR3 size: 18 residues. Germline lookup yields CDR1 SNHLY and CDR2 FYNNEI. The chain's CDR3 is CASSEEGQGALENQPQHF. The CDR3 DNA sequence: TGTGCCAGCAGTGAAGAGGGACAGGGGGCGCTTGAAAATCAGCCCCAGCATTTT. The complete variable domain, with remaining parts taken from reference TRBV2 and TRBJ1-5, reads EPEVTQTPSHQVTQMGQEVILRCVPISNHLYFYWYRQILGQKVEFLVSFYNNEISEKSEIFDDQFSVERPDGSNFTLKIRSTKLEDSAMYFCASSEEGQGALENQPQHFGDGTRLSIL.

The chain has TRBV2 and TRBJ2-5; D ambiguous. The CDR3 sequence is 13 residues long. CDR1 and CDR2 (germline): SNHLY, FYNNEI. Trimming stripped 3 bases from V and 1 base from J, with 6 bases between. CDR3 amino acids: CASSEPFQETQYF. The CDR3 DNA follows: TGTGCCAGCAGTGAGCCGTTCCAAGAGACCCAGTACTTC.

This rearrangement joins TRBV7-2 to TRBJ1-6, with D maybe TRBD1 (6 bases). CDR1 and CDR2 from the germline V gene are SGHTA and FQGNSA. The CDR3 sequence is 17 residues long. Deletions cut 1 base from V and 6 bases from J, with 16 bases between. The chain's CDR3 is CASSLGYPGAGNSPLHF. The CDR3 nucleotides read TGTGCCAGCAGCTTAGGGTATCCGGGGGCGGGTAATTCACCCCTCCACTTT.

This clonotype was observed a handful of times. The chain is built from TRBV7-2 and TRBJ2-1; D gene unclear. The CDR3 runs 15 residues. Trimming left V 3 bases short and J 0 bases short, with 9 bases between. The germline gives CDR1 SGHTA, CDR2 FQGNSA. Here the CDR3 reads CASSLWEGSYNEQFF. For the CDR3, the DNA is TGTGCCAGCAGCTTGTGGGAAGGCTCCTACAATGAGCAGTTCTTC.